This T cell receptor (beta chain) was captured by sequencing in a study of blood T cells in healthy people across ages. V was pared by 1 base and J by 2 bases, with 7 bases between. The CDR3 runs 14 residues. Regarding this clonotype: Its target is not known.

Regarding the study as a whole: Strong correlation linked observed beta diversity and percent naive T cells. A greater number of naive CD4+ cells and higher diversity distinguished long-lived donors from aged donors.

PCR was performed a second time for about 6 to 12 cycles using a sample-barcoded 5' primer and a J-beta primer mix. TCRdb reprocessed the 5' RACE reads with MiXCR, giving one entry per CDR3 protein. Among roughly 800,000 distinct CDR3 sequences listed, about 25% were seen once. The sample was also reused in another study, on T cells of mothers and their children. That paper states: All donors were healthy and Caucasian; they were a few mothers and their six children. The whole RNA yield was converted to cDNA, approximately 1.6 ug per 15 ul.

The V and J genes are TRBV12-3 or TRBV12-4 and TRBJ2-3; D gene ambiguous. This TCR was recovered from a boy aged 10-17 years in good health. The specimen sequenced was blood. This chain's CDR3 is CASSLVAATDTQYF. In DNA, the CDR3 is TGTGCCAGCAGTTTAGTTGCAGCCACAGATACGCAGTATTTT.